The 30 T cell receptor beta chains below all came from one sample that was sequenced in a study of shared clonotypes between healthy human individuals. TCRdb keeps only in-frame clones here, not all; method: immunoSEQ multiplex PCR. The table includes about 980,000 clones, approximately 80% detected once. Material for sequencing was memory CD4+ T cells sorted from blood. Stated subset: CD45RA-negative fraction. These receptors were collected from a young man in good health.

The chain carries TRBV5-6 and TRBJ2-2; D unclear. Trimming took off 1 base at V and 2 bases at J, with 12 bases between the two ends. CDR3 length: 16 residues. The germline gives CDR1 SGHDT, CDR2 YYEEEE. The CDR3 sequence is CASSLYARRNTGELFF. In nucleotides, the CDR3 is TGTGCCAGCAGCTTGTATGCCAGACGCAACACCGGGGAGCTGTTTTTT.

The chain employs TRBV6-6 and TRBJ2-2; D remains unclear. There are 13 residues in the CDR3. Between the trimmed V and J ends, which lost 0 bases and 9 bases, there was a span of 8 bases. Germline V lookup: CDR1 MNHNY, CDR2 SVGAGI (reference sequence). CDR3 loop: CASSYSIHRELFF. In DNA form, the CDR3 reads TGTGCCAGCAGTTACTCGATCCACCGGGAGCTGTTTTTT.

CDR3 sequence (DNA): TGTGCCAGCTCACCACCAACAGGGGGTTCCCACGAGCAGTACTTC. It encodes CASSPPTGGSHEQYF. The V call is TRBV18, the J call TRBJ2-7; 8 bases are shared with TRBD1. The germline gives CDR1 KGHSH, CDR2 LQKENI. V was clipped by 0 bases and J by 5 bases; unmatched bases: 6. The CDR3 totals 15 residues. The full variable domain, its missing parts supplied by reference TRBV18 and TRBJ2-7, is NAGVMQNPRHLVRRRGQEARLRCSPMKGHSHVYWYRQLPEEGLKFMVYLQKENIIDESGMPKERFSAEFPKEGPSILRIQQVVRGDSAAYFCASSPPTGGSHEQYFGPGTRLTVT.

The genes are TRBV5-6 and TRBJ1-2; D is possibly TRBD1 (5 bases). Deletions cut 6 bases from V and 6 bases from J, with 15 bases between. The CDR3 has 13 residues. Germline CDR1 SGHDT, CDR2 YYEEEE. This chain's CDR3 is CASTEQDTDGYTF. The CDR3 nucleotides read TGTGCCAGCACCGAGCAGGACACAGATGGCTACACCTTC.

The chain combines TRBV6-1 with TRBJ2-7, with unresolved D. This CDR3 region has 15 residues. Looked up from germline, CDR1 is MNHNS and CDR2 is SASEGT. The V end lost 1 base, the J end lost 5 bases, and 15 bases lay between the germline ends. In DNA, the CDR3 is TGTGCCAGCAGTGAAGTAAGGACGCTCCCCAACGAGCAGTACTTC. It translates to CASSEVRTLPNEQYF.

This clone was observed a few times. The CDR3, as DNA: TGCGCCAGCAGCGACCAGGGCGATTTTACCGGGGAGCTGTTTTTT. Translating it yields CASSDQGDFTGELFF. V is TRBV5-1 and J is TRBJ2-2; D perhaps matches TRBD1 (5 bases). CDR3 size: 15 residues. CDR1 and CDR2 from the germline V gene are SGHRS and YFSETQ. Trimming removed 4 bases at V and 5 bases at J, with 15 bases between. Full variable domain (remainder filled in from reference TRBV5-1 and TRBJ2-2): KAGVTQTPRYLIKTRGQQVTLSCSPISGHRSVSWYQQTPGQGLQFLFEYFSETQRNKGNFPGRFSGRQFSNSRSEMNVSTLELGDSALYLCASSDQGDFTGELFFGEGSRLTVL.

Details on this clone: Other DNA sequences within the sample encode an identical CDR3. The rearrangement links TRBV2 to TRBJ1-1, with D perhaps TRBD1 (5 bases). This CDR3 contains 13 residues. V was pared by 8 bases and J by 2 bases, with 12 bases between. Germline values: CDR1 SNHLY, CDR2 FYNNEI. CDR3 amino acids: CASGRQGNTEAFF. In nucleotides, the CDR3 is TGTGCCAGCGGGAGGCAGGGAAACACTGAAGCTTTCTTT.

The rearrangement links TRBV7-2 to TRBJ2-7; D is unclear. CDR1 is SGHTA, CDR2 FQGNSA, per germline. The CDR3 length is 13 residues. V gave up 1 base and J gave up 8 bases, with 12 bases separating them. CDR3 region: CASSLDPGYQQYF. The CDR3 nucleotides are TGTGCCAGCAGCTTAGACCCTGGGTACCAGCAGTACTTC.

The chain recombines TRBV5-6 with TRBJ2-5; D ambiguous. Trimming removed 1 base from V and 5 bases from J, with 9 bases in between. CDR3 length: 13 residues. Germline values: CDR1 SGHDT, CDR2 YYEEEE. In DNA, the CDR3 is TGTGCCAGCAGCTTGAACTCATTGGAGACCCAGTACTTC. This sequence encodes CASSLNSLETQYF.

The CDR3 coding sequence is TGTGCCACCAGCAGAGATTTGGGGACGGCAGGGACCCAGTACTTC. Encoded protein: CATSRDLGTAGTQYF. The V call is TRBV15, the J call TRBJ2-5; D tentatively fits TRBD1 or TRBD2 (5 bases each). V shed 0 bases and J shed 7 bases, with 15 bases lying between them. The CDR3 is 15 amino acids. Germline V CDR1 and CDR2: LNHNV, YYDKDF (reference sequence).

This clone turned up a few times. This chain uses TRBV30 with TRBJ1-1; D call uncertain. The germline gives CDR1 GTSNPN, CDR2 SVGIG (reference sequence). The CDR3 length is 13 residues. Between the trimmed V and J ends, which lost 0 bases and 2 bases, there was a span of 7 bases. The CDR3 loop reads CAWSVKVNTEAFF. Here the CDR3 DNA reads TGTGCCTGGAGTGTAAAGGTAAACACTGAAGCTTTCTTT.

The V gene is TRBV25-1, the J gene TRBJ2-2; possibly TRBD1 for D (5 bases). Trimming left V 6 bases short and J 0 bases short, with 14 bases between. Germline CDR1 reads MGHDK; CDR2 reads SYGVNS. The CDR3 totals 16 residues. The CDR3 DNA follows: TGTGCCAGCAGATCGCCAGGGCAGTCGAACACCGGGGAGCTGTTTTTT. Translated: CASRSPGQSNTGELFF.

The rearrangement uses TRBV5-4 and TRBJ2-3, with D unclear. The germline gives CDR1 SGHNT, CDR2 YYREEE (reference sequence). The V end was cut by 1 base, the J end by 6 bases, with 9 bases between. This CDR3 is built from 13 residues. CDR3 sequence: CASSLRPSDTQYF. CDR3 nucleotides: TGTGCCAGCAGCTTGAGGCCTTCGGATACGCAGTATTTT.

This clone was seen more than once but under ten times. This chain joins TRBV4-1 and TRBJ1-1; a weak D match, TRBD1 (6 bases). Between the trimmed V and J ends, which lost 5 bases and 6 bases, there was a span of 13 bases. This CDR3 spans 13 amino acids. Germline loops: CDR1 MGHRA, CDR2 YSYEKL. The CDR3 protein is CASSYQGSPEAFF. CDR3 nucleotides: TGCGCCAGCAGCTATCAGGGGTCCCCTGAAGCTTTCTTT.

The chain employs TRBV7-9 and TRBJ1-3, with D possibly TRBD1 on 6 matching bases. This CDR3 spans 15 amino acids. Germline CDR1 reads SEHNR; CDR2 reads FQNEAQ (reference sequence). V lost 5 bases to trimming and J lost 6 bases, with 17 bases between them. This chain's CDR3 is CASSRQDLDSNTIYF. The DNA of the CDR3 is TGTGCCAGCAGCCGACAGGACCTAGACTCAAACACCATATATTTT.

This rearrangement joins TRBV13 to TRBJ2-7, with D perhaps TRBD1 (5 bases). CDR1 is PRHDT and CDR2 is FYEKMQ in the germline V gene (reference sequence). V shed 0 bases and J shed 0 bases, with 6 bases lying between them. This CDR3 comprises 14 residues. The CDR3 sequence: CASSLGRASYEQYF. CDR3 DNA sequence: TGTGCCAGCAGCTTAGGCAGGGCCTCCTACGAGCAGTACTTC.

J is TRBJ1-1 and V is TRBV28; possibly TRBD1 for D (6 bases). Per the germline V gene, CDR1 is MDHEN and CDR2 is SYDVKM. Deletions cut 5 bases from V and 0 bases from J, with 13 bases between. This CDR3 is built from 15 residues. The CDR3 protein is CASSGGGGMNTEAFF. The CDR3 bases are TGTGCCAGCAGTGGGGGCGGCGGTATGAACACTGAAGCTTTCTTT.

V usage is TRBV14 and J usage is TRBJ2-5; D ambiguous. The CDR3 is 14 amino acids. Looked up from germline, CDR1 is SGHDN and CDR2 is FVKESK. Trimming removed 0 bases from V and 2 bases from J, with 7 bases in between. The CDR3 DNA follows: TGTGCCAGCAGCCAAGATACCTTACAAGAGACCCAGTACTTC. Protein sequence: CASSQDTLQETQYF.

This clone was counted a few times. Other DNA sequences in this sample translate to the same CDR3. The chain links TRBV19 to TRBJ1-5; D is uncertain. Germline values: CDR1 LNHDA, CDR2 SQIVND (reference sequence). The CDR3 totals 15 residues. Trimming took 1 base from V and 0 from J, leaving 7 bases between them. The CDR3 is CASSIGQNSNQPQHF. CDR3 bases: TGTGCCAGTAGTATAGGGCAGAATAGCAATCAGCCCCAGCATTTT.

This sequence joins TRBV6-1 and TRBJ1-5; possible D gene TRBD1, 6 bases. In germline, CDR1 is MNHNS, CDR2 SASEGT. This CDR3 region has 15 residues. V lost 6 bases to trimming and J lost 2 bases, with 14 bases between them. This chain's CDR3 is CASSLNRDGNQPQHF. The DNA of the CDR3 is TGTGCCAGCAGCCTAAACAGGGATGGCAATCAGCCCCAGCATTTT.

The rearrangement uses TRBV5-5 and TRBJ2-7; TRBD2 aligns across 12 bases. The CDR3 is 17 amino acids. V lost 0 bases and J lost 4; bases outside the gene matches: 8. Germline V gives CDR1 SGHKS, CDR2 YYEKEE (reference sequence). The CDR3 DNA sequence: TGTGCCAGCAGCTTGGTGGCGCTAGCGGGAGGGCCATACGAGCAGTACTTC. This translates into CASSLVALAGGPYEQYF.

A few counts support this clone. The CDR3 bases are TGCGCCAGCAGCTTCCAAGAGTCTAGCACAGATACGCAGTATTTT. Encoded protein: CASSFQESSTDTQYF. The V gene is TRBV5-1, the J gene TRBJ2-3; D remains ambiguous. Germline CDR1 SGHRS, CDR2 YFSETQ. The CDR3 is 15 residues long. V was trimmed by 2 bases and J by 0 bases, leaving 10 bases between them.

The chain uses TRBV2 and TRBJ2-2; D possibly corresponds to TRBD2 (5 bases). Per germline, CDR1 SNHLY and CDR2 FYNNEI. Trimming shortened V by 5 bases and J by 4 bases, and 11 bases separated the two germline ends. The CDR3 contains 14 residues. Written as DNA, the CDR3 is TGTGCCAGCAGTCGGACTGTTTCCACCGGGGAGCTGTTTTTT. Protein sequence: CASSRTVSTGELFF.

This clone was observed a few times. A junction boundary mismatches the germline segment, possibly from a read error. This chain connects TRBV30 to TRBJ2-3; D is uncertain. CDR1 is GTSNPN and CDR2 is SVGIG in the germline V gene (reference sequence). This CDR3 is built from 14 residues. This CDR3 is CAWSVSAFGDTQYF. Here the CDR3 DNA reads TGTGCTTGGAGTGTATCAGCTTTTGGGGATACGCAGTATTTT. The full variable domain, its missing parts supplied by reference TRBV30 and TRBJ2-3, is SQTIHQWPATLVQPVGSPLSLECTVEGTSNPNLYWYRQAAGRGLQLLFYSVGIGQISSEVPQNLSASRPQDRQFILSSKKLLLSDSGFYLCAWSVSAFGDTQYFGPGTRLTVL.

The chain uses TRBV28 and TRBJ2-7; the D gene is possibly TRBD2 (7 bases). This CDR3 region has 17 residues. Deletions cut 5 bases from V and 3 bases from J, with 23 bases between. CDR1 and CDR2 (germline): MDHEN, SYDVKM. The CDR3 DNA reads as TGTGCCAGCAGTCTCTCCGGGGGGCGCGGACCTTACTACGAGCAGTACTTC. Residues: CASSLSGGRGPYYEQYF.

As concerns this clone: Germline and junction disagree at one end, which may indicate a read error. The V gene is TRBV7-7, the J gene TRBJ2-1; perhaps TRBD2 as D (7 bases). This CDR3 region has 17 residues. Germline V gives CDR1 SSHAT, CDR2 FNYEAQ (reference sequence). In DNA form, the CDR3 reads TGTGCTAGCAGCTACCGAAGCGGGACAATTCCCCACAATGAGCAGTTCTTC. This gives the protein CASSYRSGTIPHNEQFF.

The gene calls are TRBV7-9 and TRBJ1-4; 8 bases agree with TRBD1. Per germline, CDR1 SEHNR and CDR2 FQNEAQ (reference sequence). The CDR3 covers 15 residues. V shed 5 bases and J 3 bases; nucleotides not matched to a gene: 5. CDR3 sequence: CASSTGGVANEKLFF. The CDR3 DNA reads TGTGCCAGCAGCACAGGGGGAGTAGCTAATGAAAAACTGTTTTTT.

About this clone: Different DNA sequences within this sample yield the same CDR3. The gene calls are TRBV5-1 and TRBJ1-3; D gene unclear. CDR3 length: 15 residues. V was shortened by 3 bases and J by 0 bases, with 10 bases between the two germline ends. Germline-derived CDR1 and CDR2 are SGHRS and YFSETQ. The CDR3 region is CASSSDGASGNTIYF. CDR3 sequence (DNA): TGCGCCAGCAGCTCAGACGGCGCCTCTGGAAACACCATATATTTT.

The chain carries TRBV7-2 and TRBJ1-2; the D is unclear. The germline V gene encodes CDR1 SGHTA and CDR2 FQGNSA. This CDR3 region has 12 residues. V shed 4 bases and J shed 4 bases, with 7 bases lying between them. The CDR3 spells CASSWEGYGYTF. CDR3 DNA sequence: TGTGCCAGCAGCTGGGAGGGCTATGGCTACACCTTC.

The chain joins TRBV5-4 to TRBJ2-4; 9 nucleotides line up with TRBD1. Germline trimming cut 4 bases from V and 12 bases from J; bases unmatched to any gene: 8. Germline CDR1 and CDR2: SGHNT and YYREEE (reference sequence). The CDR3 is made up of 13 amino acids. The CDR3 nucleotides are TGTGCCAGCAGCGCTGGACAGGGGAGGGATCAGTACTTC. Amino acid sequence: CASSAGQGRDQYF.